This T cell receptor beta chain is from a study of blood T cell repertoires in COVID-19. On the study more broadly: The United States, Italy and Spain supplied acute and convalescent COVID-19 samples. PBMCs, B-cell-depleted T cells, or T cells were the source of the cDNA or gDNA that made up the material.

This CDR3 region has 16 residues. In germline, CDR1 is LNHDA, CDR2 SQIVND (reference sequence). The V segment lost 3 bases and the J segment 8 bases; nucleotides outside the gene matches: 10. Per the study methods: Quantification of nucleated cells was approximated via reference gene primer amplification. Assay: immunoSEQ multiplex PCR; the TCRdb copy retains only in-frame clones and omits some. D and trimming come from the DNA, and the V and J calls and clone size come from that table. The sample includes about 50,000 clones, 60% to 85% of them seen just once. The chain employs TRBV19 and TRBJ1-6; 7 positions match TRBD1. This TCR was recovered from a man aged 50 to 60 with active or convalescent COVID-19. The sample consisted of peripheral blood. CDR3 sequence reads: CASSIYSGQNHSPLHF. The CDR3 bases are TGTGCCAGTAGTATTTACTCGGGACAGAACCATTCACCCCTCCACTTT.